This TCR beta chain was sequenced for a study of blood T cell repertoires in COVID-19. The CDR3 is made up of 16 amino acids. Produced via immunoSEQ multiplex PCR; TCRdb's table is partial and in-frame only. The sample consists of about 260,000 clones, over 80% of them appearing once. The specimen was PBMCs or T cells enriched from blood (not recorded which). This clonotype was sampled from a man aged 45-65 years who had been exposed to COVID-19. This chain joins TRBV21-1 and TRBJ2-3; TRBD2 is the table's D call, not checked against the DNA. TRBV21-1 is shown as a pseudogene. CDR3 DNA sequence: TGTGCCAGCAGCATTGAACTAGCGGGGCCCACAGATACGCAGTATTTT. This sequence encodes CASSIELAGPTDTQYF.